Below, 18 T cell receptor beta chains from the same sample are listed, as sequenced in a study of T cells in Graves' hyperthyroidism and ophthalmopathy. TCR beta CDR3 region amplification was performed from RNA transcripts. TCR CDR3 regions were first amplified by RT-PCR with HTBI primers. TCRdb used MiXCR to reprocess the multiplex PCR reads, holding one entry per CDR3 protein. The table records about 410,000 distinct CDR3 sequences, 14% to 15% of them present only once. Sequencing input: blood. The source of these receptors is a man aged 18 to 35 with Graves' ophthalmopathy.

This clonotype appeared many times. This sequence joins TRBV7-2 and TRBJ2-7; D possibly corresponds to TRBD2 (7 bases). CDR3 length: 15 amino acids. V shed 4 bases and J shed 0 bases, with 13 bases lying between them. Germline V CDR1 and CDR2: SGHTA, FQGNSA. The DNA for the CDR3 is TGTGCCAGCAGCTCTATAGGGGGGGCCTCCTACGAGCAGTACTTC. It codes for CASSSIGGASYEQYF.

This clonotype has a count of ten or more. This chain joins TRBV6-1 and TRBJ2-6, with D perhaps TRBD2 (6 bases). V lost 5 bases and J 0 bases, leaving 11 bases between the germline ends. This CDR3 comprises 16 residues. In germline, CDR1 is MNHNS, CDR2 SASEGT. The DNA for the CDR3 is TGTGCCAGCAGTATGGGACTGGCCTCTGGGGCCAACGTCCTGACTTTC. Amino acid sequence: CASSMGLASGANVLTF.

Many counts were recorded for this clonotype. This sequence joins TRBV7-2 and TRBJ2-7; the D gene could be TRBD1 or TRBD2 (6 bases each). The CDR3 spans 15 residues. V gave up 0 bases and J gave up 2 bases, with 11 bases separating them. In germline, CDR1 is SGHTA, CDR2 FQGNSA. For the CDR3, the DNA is TGTGCCAGCAGCTTAGCGCCGGAGGGGGCCTACGAGCAGTACTTC. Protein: CASSLAPEGAYEQYF.

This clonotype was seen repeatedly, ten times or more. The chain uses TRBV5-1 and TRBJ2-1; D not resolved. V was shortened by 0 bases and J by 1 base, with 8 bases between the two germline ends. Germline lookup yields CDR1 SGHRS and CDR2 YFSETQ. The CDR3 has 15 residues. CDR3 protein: CASSLGYPSYNEQFF. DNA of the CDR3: TGCGCCAGCAGCTTGGGGTACCCGTCCTACAATGAGCAGTTCTTC.

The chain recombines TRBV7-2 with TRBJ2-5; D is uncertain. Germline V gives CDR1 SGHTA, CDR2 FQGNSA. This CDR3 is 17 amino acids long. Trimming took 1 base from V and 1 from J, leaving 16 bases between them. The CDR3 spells CASSLVAWQNLQETQYF. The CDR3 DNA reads TGTGCCAGCAGCTTAGTTGCTTGGCAGAACCTCCAAGAGACCCAGTACTTC.

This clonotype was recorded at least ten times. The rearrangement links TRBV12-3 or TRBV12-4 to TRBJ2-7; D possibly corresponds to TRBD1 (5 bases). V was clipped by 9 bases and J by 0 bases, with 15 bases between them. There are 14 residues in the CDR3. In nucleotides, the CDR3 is TGTGCCAGTTCGGTGGACAACCTCTCCTACGAGCAGTACTTC. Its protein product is CASSVDNLSYEQYF.

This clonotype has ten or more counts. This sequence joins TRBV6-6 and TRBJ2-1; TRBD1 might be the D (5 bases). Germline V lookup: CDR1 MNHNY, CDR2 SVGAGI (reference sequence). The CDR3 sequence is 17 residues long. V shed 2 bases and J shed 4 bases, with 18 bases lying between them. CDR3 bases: TGTGCCAGCAGTTACGGACATAGGACCCGTCAGTACAATGAGCAGTTCTTC. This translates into CASSYGHRTRQYNEQFF.

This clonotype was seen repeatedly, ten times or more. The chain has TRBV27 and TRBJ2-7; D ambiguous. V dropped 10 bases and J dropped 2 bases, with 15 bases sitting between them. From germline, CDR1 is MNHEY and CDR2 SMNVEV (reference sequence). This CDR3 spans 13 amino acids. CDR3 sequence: CAIPEVSPYEQYF. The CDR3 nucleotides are TGTGCCATCCCAGAGGTCAGCCCCTACGAGCAGTACTTC.

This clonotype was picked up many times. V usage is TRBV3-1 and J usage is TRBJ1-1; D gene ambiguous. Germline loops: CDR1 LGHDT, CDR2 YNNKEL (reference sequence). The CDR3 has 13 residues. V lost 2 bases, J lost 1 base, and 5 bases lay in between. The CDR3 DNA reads TGTGCCAGCAGCCAACAGAGGAACACTGAAGCTTTCTTT. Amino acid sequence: CASSQQRNTEAFF.

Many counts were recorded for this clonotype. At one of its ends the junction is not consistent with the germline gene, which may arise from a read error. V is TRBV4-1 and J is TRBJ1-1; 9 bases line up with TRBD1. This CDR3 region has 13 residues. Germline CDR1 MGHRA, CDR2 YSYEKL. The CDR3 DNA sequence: TGTGCCAGCAGTCAGGACAGGGGAACTGAAGCTTTCTTT. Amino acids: CASSQDRGTEAFF.

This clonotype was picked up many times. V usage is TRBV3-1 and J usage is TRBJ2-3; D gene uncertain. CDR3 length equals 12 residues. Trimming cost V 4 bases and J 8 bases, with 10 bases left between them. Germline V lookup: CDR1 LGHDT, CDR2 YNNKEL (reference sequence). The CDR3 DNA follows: TGTGCCAGCAGCCCGATAGTGGGTACGCAGTATTTT. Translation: CASSPIVGTQYF.

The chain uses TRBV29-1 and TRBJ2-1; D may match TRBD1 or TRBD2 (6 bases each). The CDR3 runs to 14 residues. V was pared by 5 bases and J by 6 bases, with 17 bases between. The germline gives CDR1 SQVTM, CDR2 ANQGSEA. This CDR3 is CSVIAGGLVNEQFF. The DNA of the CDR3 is TGCAGCGTTATCGCTGGGGGGCTGGTCAATGAGCAGTTCTTC.

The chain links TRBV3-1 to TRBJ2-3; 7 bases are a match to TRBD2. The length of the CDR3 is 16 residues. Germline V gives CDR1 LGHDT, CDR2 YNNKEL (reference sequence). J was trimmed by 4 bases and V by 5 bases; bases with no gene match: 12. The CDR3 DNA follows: TGTGCCAGCAGCGAAAACCCGGGACTATTCCCAGATACGCAGTATTTT. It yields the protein CASSENPGLFPDTQYF.

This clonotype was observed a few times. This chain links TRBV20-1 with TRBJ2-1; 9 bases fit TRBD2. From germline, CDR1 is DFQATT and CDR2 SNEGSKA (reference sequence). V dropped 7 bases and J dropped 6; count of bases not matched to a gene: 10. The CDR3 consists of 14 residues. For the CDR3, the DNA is TGCAGTGGGCCCCGGGCTAGCGGGGTCAATGAGCAGTTCTTC. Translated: CSGPRASGVNEQFF.

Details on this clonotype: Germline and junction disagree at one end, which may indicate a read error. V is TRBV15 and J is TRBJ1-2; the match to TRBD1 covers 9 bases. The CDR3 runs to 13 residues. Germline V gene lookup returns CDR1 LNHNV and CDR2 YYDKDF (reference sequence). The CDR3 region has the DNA TGTGCCCCCAGCAGGACAGGGGACGGGGGCTACACCTTC. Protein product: CAPSRTGDGGYTF.

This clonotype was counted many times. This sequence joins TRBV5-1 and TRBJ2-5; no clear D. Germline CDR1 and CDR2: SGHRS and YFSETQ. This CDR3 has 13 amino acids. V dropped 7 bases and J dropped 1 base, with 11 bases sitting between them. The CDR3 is CASRTVSQETQYF. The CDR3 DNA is TGCGCCAGCCGGACCGTAAGCCAAGAGACCCAGTACTTC.

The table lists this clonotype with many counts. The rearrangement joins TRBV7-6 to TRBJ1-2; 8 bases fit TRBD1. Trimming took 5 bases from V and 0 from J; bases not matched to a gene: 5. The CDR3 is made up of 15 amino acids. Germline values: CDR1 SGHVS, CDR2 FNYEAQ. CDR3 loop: CASSQGTGSNYGYTF. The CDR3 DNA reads TGTGCCAGCAGCCAGGGGACAGGATCTAACTATGGCTACACCTTC.

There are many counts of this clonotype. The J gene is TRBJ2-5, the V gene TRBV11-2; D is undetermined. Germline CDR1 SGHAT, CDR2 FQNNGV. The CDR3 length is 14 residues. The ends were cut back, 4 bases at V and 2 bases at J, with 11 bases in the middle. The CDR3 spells CASSSYKPQETQYF. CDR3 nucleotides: TGTGCCAGCAGCTCCTATAAACCGCAAGAGACCCAGTACTTC.